This paragraph reports one T cell receptor (beta chain). No antigen is known for it. Samples of blood were obtained at baseline, on cycle 4 day 1, and on cycle 7 day 1. V lost 5 bases to trimming and J lost 7 bases, with 11 bases between them. The CDR3 loop spans 13 amino acids. Germline lookup yields CDR1 SGHNT and CDR2 YENEEA. The protocol was immunoSEQ multiplex PCR, while the TCRdb copy is restricted to in-frame clones and leaves out a portion. The sample has over 60,000 clones, 87% seen once. This entry comes from a study of OX40 agonist ivuxolimab in advanced cancers. Whole-study results and caveats: Among T cells, CD8+ cells averaged more expanded clones than CD4+ cells.

The sequenced sample was CD4+ or CD8+ T cells sorted from blood, obtained in a trial of the OX40 agonist ivuxolimab. This chain uses TRBV11-3 with TRBJ2-2; D gene unclear. The origin of this receptor is an adult with an advanced solid tumor such as melanoma, head and neck, liver or kidney cancer. The CDR3 sequence: CASSPSDLGELFF. The CDR3 bases are TGTGCCAGCAGCCCCTCGGATCTCGGGGAGCTGTTTTTT.